This T cell receptor beta chain came from a study of T cell changes during pregnancy in multiple sclerosis (dated by TCRdb to between 2018 and 2021). Context from the whole study: The study examined how the T cell repertoire changed over the course of pregnancy in women with multiple sclerosis.

Receptor amplification or capture employed the immunoSEQ multiplex PCR assay. What TCRdb holds here is the immuneACCESS table cut down to in-frame rearrangements. Part of the clones is not present; checked against another copy, under half of the missing clones reflect an unresolved V gene, and the others are unexplained. The sample records about 50,000 clones, approximately 90% of which are singletons. About 9.4% of the sample lies in the top ten. Note on this clone: Which antigen it targets is not known. Per-base qualities were not stored, and no clone one base away is much larger.

This receptor was taken from a female donor with multiple sclerosis, enrolled in a pregnancy study. The source was CD8+ T cells from peripheral blood mononuclear cells, collected after pregnancy.

The CDR3 sequence is CASSPGDSYTF. DNA sequence: TGTGCCAGCAGCCCCGGTGACTCCTACACCTTC. The chain employs TRBV13 and TRBJ1-2; no D gene call is confident. V was cut back by 5 bases and J by 10 bases, leaving a gap of 11 bases between them. The germline V gene (reference sequence) provides CDR1 PRHDT and CDR2 FYEKMQ. The CDR3 starts with the cysteine, ends with the phenylalanine, and has 11 residues. Of all the DNA, just the CDR3 is kept, 33 bases in frame from base 1.